The rows below give T cell receptor beta chains drawn from one sample of a study of CD8 T cells in acute hepatitis C reinfection. Measured with immunoSEQ multiplex PCR; TCRdb has only the in-frame clones, and not every one. This sample yields 30,000 to 45,000 clones, of which approximately 83% are seen a single time; approximately 11% belongs to the top ten. Sequencing was done on a sample of naive CD8+ T cells from PBMCs. Receptors were obtained from a woman younger than 35 who spontaneously cleared hepatitis C infection. CDR3s include the opening cysteine and the closing phenylalanine or tryptophan. D genes are given only for firm matches. Clone size, where shown, is once, few, many, or a class for clones that have expanded.

TRBJ2-7	TRBV27	.	.	13	TGTGCCAGCAAGGGTGGATGGGACTACGAGCAGTACTTC	CASKGGWDYEQYF
TRBJ2-1	TRBV19	.	TRBD2	15	TGTGCCAGTACACCGGGAGCGGGAGGTCGCAATGAGCAGTTCTTC	CASTPGAGGRNEQFF
TRBJ2-5	TRBV19	.	TRBD1	15	TGTGCCAGTAGTACCAAGGGGGCGATCCAAGAGACCCAGTACTTC	CASSTKGAIQETQYF
TRBJ1-1	TRBV5-1	.	.	13	TGCGCCAGCAGGGGTGGAGGGAACACTGAAGCTTTCTTT	CASRGGGNTEAFF
TRBJ1-1	TRBV19	.	.	13	TGTGCCGCGAGGGCGGGCACGAACACTGAAGCTTTCTTT	CAARAGTNTEAFF
TRBJ1-1	TRBV2	.	.	11	TGTGCCAGCAGGGGGGGGTTGCCCTCTTTCTTT	CASRGGLPSFF
TRBJ2-2	TRBV25-1	.	.	11	TGTGCCAGCACAATCACCGGGGAGCTGTTTTTT	CASTITGELFF
TRBJ2-2	TRBV27	.	.	14	TGTGCCAGCAGCCCCGGGGGGCTTGGCGGGGAGCTGTTTTTT	CASSPGGLGGELFF
TRBJ1-1	TRBV19	.	.	14	TGTGCCAGTAGTACATGGATGAAGAACACTGAAGCTTTCTTT	CASSTWMKNTEAFF
TRBJ1-1	TRBV6-1	.	.	14	TGTGCCAGCAGTGAAGCCGTGGCGGGTTTTGAGGCTTTCTTT	CASSEAVAGFEAFF
TRBJ1-1	TRBV2	few	.	12	TGTGCCAGCAGTGAATCGGGGGCTGAAGCTTTCTTT	CASSESGAEAFF
TRBJ1-2	TRBV6-5	.	.	15	TGTGCCAGCAGTTACGGGCGACAGAATTGGGATGGCTACACCTTC	CASSYGRQNWDGYTF
TRBJ2-1	TRBV19	.	TRBD2	18	TGTGCCAGTAGTATTTGGGTATGGGGCGGGAGACGGTTGGATGAGCAGTTCTTC	CASSIWVWGGRRLDEQFF
TRBJ1-2	TRBV15	few	.	15	TGTGCCACCAGCAGAGAGTTATTTGGGGGCGATGGCTACACCTTC	CATSRELFGGDGYTF
TRBJ2-5	TRBV27	.	.	13	TGTGCCAGCAGTTTTTCGGCCGGAGAGACCCAGTACTTC	CASSFSAGETQYF
TRBJ2-1	TRBV4-1	.	.	15	TGCGCCAGCAGCCAAAGACCGGGACTGTACAATGAGCAGTTCTTC	CASSQRPGLYNEQFF
TRBJ2-2	TRBV7-3	.	TRBD2	15	TGTGCCAGCAGCGTTAAGACTAGCGGGACCGGGGAGCTGTTTTTT	CASSVKTSGTGELFF
TRBJ1-4	TRBV6-6	once	.	15	TGTGCCAGCAGCCAAACAGGGTTGGCTAATGAAAAACTGTTTTTT	CASSQTGLANEKLFF
TRBJ2-5	TRBV5-1	once	.	17	TGCGCCAGCAGCTTGGCCGCCAGACAGGGCCCGCGGGACCCGCAGTACTTC	CASSLAARQGPRDPQYF
TRBJ1-4	TRBV2	once	TRBD1	15	TGTGCCAGCAGGCCGGGACAGGGTTATAATGAAAAACTGTTTTTT	CASRPGQGYNEKLFF
TRBJ2-2	TRBV6-1	.	.	17	TGTGCCAGCAGTGAAGATCCTCAGGGGGACTACACCGGGGAGCTGTTTTTT	CASSEDPQGDYTGELFF
TRBJ2-1	TRBV4-1	.	.	13	TGCGCCAGCAGCCCCACGACCTTTAATGAGCAGTTCTTC	CASSPTTFNEQFF
TRBJ2-7	TRBV5-1	.	.	17	TGCGCCAGCAGCTTGGTTGGTTATGGCGAATCCAACTACGAGCAGTACTTC	CASSLVGYGESNYEQYF
TRBJ2-3	TRBV6-5	.	.	13	TGTGCCAGCACTACCGGGAACACAGATACGCAGTATTTT	CASTTGNTDTQYF
TRBJ2-7	TRBV4-2	once	.	16	TGTGCCAGCAGCCTCCAACTCCTTGGCGGTTCCTACGAGCAGTACTTC	CASSLQLLGGSYEQYF
TRBJ1-1	TRBV6-6	.	TRBD1	16	TGTGCCAGCAGTTACGATTACAGGGGGCGGGATTTGCAAGCTTTCTTT	CASSYDYRGRDLQAFF